This TCR beta chain was identified in a study of blood T cell repertoires in COVID-19. Overall study context: Nucleic acid was either cDNA or gDNA, and it came from T cells, B-cell-depleted T cells, or PBMCs.

The junction had 3 bases not matched to a gene; V was cut back by 2 bases and J by 4 bases. CDR3 length equals 15 residues. Germline CDR1 and CDR2: WNHNN and SYGVQD (reference sequence). Study processing details: Amplifying reference gene primers gave estimates of nucleated cell counts. Sequencing used immunoSEQ multiplex PCR; TCRdb keeps in-frame clones, though not all of them. Clone size and the V and J calls come from that table; the DNA yielded D and trimming. The sample holds some 130,000 clones; approximately 70% are singletons and the top ten take 1.9%. Sequencing input: peripheral blood. This chain connects TRBV10-1 to TRBJ2-2; 8 bases fit TRBD2. This TCR came from a woman in her seventies with acute or convalescent COVID-19. CDR3 coding DNA: TGCGCCAGCAGTGAGGGACGGGGGGGCACCGGGGAGCTGTTTTTT. Translation: CASSEGRGGTGELFF.